This T cell receptor (beta chain) stems from a study of blood T cell repertoires in COVID-19. Study in general: There were acute and convalescent COVID-19 samples, and they came from the United States, Italy and Spain. The cDNA or gDNA used as material had been derived from T cells, B-cell-depleted T cells, or PBMCs.

From germline, CDR1 is SSHAT and CDR2 FNYEAQ (reference sequence). The CDR3 consists of 12 residues. Per the original data handling: Estimation of nucleated cell counts was performed using reference gene primer amplification. The protocol was immunoSEQ multiplex PCR, while the TCRdb copy is restricted to in-frame clones and leaves out a portion. V and J calls and clone size come straight from that table; D and trimming were deduced from the DNA. The sample includes about 62,000 clones, about nine tenths of them seen just once. Remarks on this clone: A read error may account for a junction end that differs from germline.

This chain uses TRBV7-7 with TRBJ2-5; D not resolved. Sequencing input: peripheral blood. The origin of this receptor is a human donor in a cohort sampled during active COVID-19. The CDR3 DNA is TGTGCTAGCAGCCCAGTCCAAGAGACCCAGTACTTC. Amino acid sequence: CASSPVQETQYF.